This is a list of T cell receptor beta chains from one sample in a study of blood T cell repertoires in COVID-19. Profiling relied on immunoSEQ multiplex PCR, and the TCRdb table lists in-frame clones only, not all of them. The repertoire holds over 90,000 clones, with over 75% as singletons. Material for sequencing was peripheral blood. The receptors come from a man aged 60-69 years with acute or convalescent COVID-19. Both conserved end residues are part of each CDR3. The D gene is left open where the match is weak. The size of a clone is reported for some rows only, either as once, few or many, or as a class for expanded clones.

length: 15; J: TRBJ2-7; D: TRBD1; size: -; V: TRBV5-6; CDR3: CASSIGTGISYEQYF; DNA: TGTGCCAGCAGCATAGGGACAGGCATCTCCTACGAGCAGTACTTC
length: 15; J: TRBJ2-7; D: TRBD2; size: -; V: TRBV9; CDR3: CASSPGGRGNYEQYF; DNA: TGTGCCAGCAGCCCAGGCGGGCGGGGGAACTACGAGCAGTACTTC
length: 16; J: TRBJ2-2; D: TRBD1; size: few; V: TRBV7-2; CDR3: CASSPGGGLNTGELFF; DNA: TGTGCCAGCAGCCCAGGGGGCGGCCTCAACACCGGGGAGCTGTTTTTT
length: 13; J: TRBJ1-6; D: -; size: -; V: TRBV7-3; CDR3: CASSLNRVSPLHF; DNA: TGTGCCAGCAGCTTAAATCGGGTGTCACCCCTCCACTTT
length: 15; J: TRBJ1-2; D: -; size: -; V: TRBV6-2/TRBV6-3; CDR3: CASSYDAGANYGYTF; DNA: TGTGCCAGCAGTTACGACGCAGGGGCGAACTATGGCTACACCTTC
length: 18; J: TRBJ2-3; D: TRBD1; size: -; V: TRBV20-1; CDR3: CSASYPWGQGRTADTQYF; DNA: TGCAGTGCTAGTTATCCGTGGGGACAGGGAAGAACCGCAGATACGCAGTATTTT
length: 14; J: TRBJ1-1; D: TRBD1; size: -; V: TRBV6-5; CDR3: CASSMGSGTAKAFF; DNA: TGTGCCAGCAGTATGGGATCGGGGACAGCCAAAGCTTTCTTT
length: 13; J: TRBJ2-2; D: -; size: -; V: TRBV28; CDR3: CASSSLNTGELFF; DNA: TGTGCCAGCAGTTCTCTGAACACCGGGGAGCTGTTTTTT
length: 13; J: TRBJ2-3; D: -; size: -; V: TRBV7-2; CDR3: CASRNRRTDTQYF; DNA: TGTGCCAGCAGGAACAGACGCACAGATACGCAGTATTTT
length: 14; J: TRBJ2-7; D: -; size: once; V: TRBV30; CDR3: CAWKLAGAPYEQYF; DNA: TGTGCCTGGAAGTTGGCGGGGGCCCCCTACGAGCAGTACTTC
length: 13; J: TRBJ2-7; D: TRBD2; size: -; V: TRBV28; CDR3: CASSSGLAGEQYF; DNA: TGTGCCAGCAGTTCCGGACTAGCGGGAGAGCAGTACTTC
length: 13; J: TRBJ2-7; D: -; size: -; V: TRBV29-1; CDR3: CSARVGGSYEQYF; DNA: TGCAGCGCCCGGGTTGGCGGCTCCTACGAGCAGTACTTC
length: 15; J: TRBJ1-4; D: -; size: -; V: TRBV11-3; CDR3: CASSPSGATNEKLFF; DNA: TGTGCCAGCAGCCCCTCTGGAGCAACTAATGAAAAACTGTTTTTT
length: 14; J: TRBJ2-7; D: TRBD1; size: -; V: TRBV7-2; CDR3: CASSFRQGASEQYF; DNA: TGTGCCAGCAGCTTTAGACAGGGGGCAAGTGAGCAGTACTTC
length: 15; J: TRBJ1-3; D: -; size: -; V: TRBV19; CDR3: CASSIGASSGNTIYF; DNA: TGTGCCAGTAGTATAGGGGCCAGCTCTGGAAACACCATATATTTT
length: 16; J: TRBJ2-7; D: -; size: -; V: TRBV4-1; CDR3: CASSQYSQGSFGEQYF; DNA: TGCGCCAGCAGCCAGTACTCCCAGGGTTCCTTTGGGGAGCAGTACTTC
length: 14; J: TRBJ1-5; D: TRBD1; size: -; V: TRBV6-5; CDR3: CASWADRGNQPQHF; DNA: TGTGCCAGCTGGGCAGACAGGGGGAATCAGCCCCAGCATTTT
length: 18; J: TRBJ1-1; D: TRBD1; size: -; V: TRBV11-2; CDR3: CASSPAAWDRGLNTEAFF; DNA: TGTGCCAGCAGCCCCGCAGCGTGGGACAGGGGGCTCAACACTGAAGCTTTCTTT
length: 14; J: TRBJ1-5; D: -; size: -; V: TRBV19; CDR3: CASRKTGMEQPQHF; DNA: TGTGCCAGTAGGAAAACAGGGATGGAGCAGCCCCAGCATTTT
length: 16; J: TRBJ2-2; D: TRBD2; size: -; V: TRBV19; CDR3: CASSLRTSGRTGELFF; DNA: TGTGCCAGTAGTCTACGTACTAGCGGGAGGACCGGGGAGCTGTTTTTT
length: 17; J: TRBJ1-5; D: -; size: few; V: TRBV5-6; CDR3: CASSLAGTANSNQPQHF; DNA: TGTGCCAGCAGCTTAGCTGGGACTGCTAATAGCAATCAGCCCCAGCATTTT
length: 13; J: TRBJ2-7; D: TRBD1; size: -; V: TRBV13; CDR3: CASSFDRAYEQYF; DNA: TGTGCCAGCAGCTTTGACAGGGCCTACGAGCAGTACTTC
length: 15; J: TRBJ1-4; D: TRBD1; size: -; V: TRBV6-5; CDR3: CASSPAGTGVEKLFF; DNA: TGTGCCAGCAGCCCCGCCGGGACAGGGGTAGAAAAACTGTTTTTT
length: 14; J: TRBJ1-1; D: -; size: many; V: TRBV11-3; CDR3: CASSSRAFGTEAFF; DNA: TGTGCCAGCAGCTCCAGGGCCTTTGGCACTGAAGCTTTCTTT
length: 15; J: TRBJ2-1; D: TRBD1; size: once; V: TRBV10-3; CDR3: CAISESGTGFPEQFF; DNA: TGTGCCATCAGTGAATCCGGGACAGGGTTTCCTGAGCAGTTCTTC
length: 17; J: TRBJ1-6; D: TRBD1; size: -; V: TRBV10-2; CDR3: CATGGFGQGVPNSPLHF; DNA: TGCGCCACCGGGGGATTCGGACAGGGGGTCCCCAATTCACCCCTCCACTTT
length: 19; J: TRBJ2-1; D: TRBD2; size: -; V: TRBV7-9; CDR3: CASSLPGLAGGHEDNEQFF; DNA: TGTGCCAGCAGCTTACCGGGACTAGCGGGGGGGCACGAGGACAATGAGCAGTTCTTC
length: 13; J: TRBJ1-2; D: TRBD1; size: few; V: TRBV28; CDR3: CASSSQGFGGYTF; DNA: TGTGCCAGCAGTTCACAGGGGTTTGGTGGCTACACCTTC
length: 11; J: TRBJ1-4; D: -; size: -; V: TRBV2; CDR3: CATRRGEKLFF; DNA: TGTGCCACACGGCGGGGGGAAAAACTGTTTTTT
length: 16; J: TRBJ1-1; D: TRBD1; size: -; V: TRBV7-2; CDR3: CASSLPSLMGQGRAFF; DNA: TGTGCCAGCAGCTTACCGTCATTAATGGGACAGGGGCGGGCTTTCTTT
length: 14; J: TRBJ2-7; D: -; size: -; V: TRBV29-1; CDR3: CSVRAGMSSYEQYF; DNA: TGCAGCGTTCGGGCAGGGATGAGCTCCTACGAGCAGTACTTC
length: 14; J: TRBJ2-7; D: -; size: once; V: TRBV3-1/TRBV3-2; CDR3: CASSHEQGPYEQYF; DNA: TGTGCCAGCAGCCATGAACAGGGCCCCTACGAGCAGTACTTC
length: 13; J: TRBJ2-7; D: -; size: -; V: TRBV5-8; CDR3: CASTYVSSYEQYF; DNA: TGTGCCAGTACGTATGTCAGCTCCTACGAGCAGTACTTC
length: 14; J: TRBJ2-2; D: -; size: -; V: TRBV19; CDR3: CASSIFGGDGELFF; DNA: TGTGCCAGTAGTATATTTGGCGGGGACGGGGAGCTGTTTTTT
length: 15; J: TRBJ1-4; D: -; size: once; V: TRBV28; CDR3: CASSLIGGRGEKLFF; DNA: TGTGCCAGCAGTTTGATAGGGGGAAGAGGAGAAAAACTGTTTTTT
length: 12; J: TRBJ2-7; D: -; size: few; V: TRBV28; CDR3: CASSLTSSEQYF; DNA: TGTGCCAGCAGTTTGACATCCAGCGAGCAGTACTTC
length: 14; J: TRBJ2-7; D: TRBD1; size: -; V: TRBV27; CDR3: CASSRQGLSYEQYF; DNA: TGTGCCAGCAGCCGACAGGGGCTCTCCTACGAGCAGTACTTC
length: 14; J: TRBJ1-5; D: -; size: -; V: TRBV5-8; CDR3: CASSKRQNNQPQHF; DNA: TGTGCCAGCAGCAAACGACAGAATAATCAGCCCCAGCATTTT
length: 14; J: TRBJ1-5; D: -; size: -; V: TRBV7-2; CDR3: CASSLVNRNQPQHF; DNA: TGTGCCAGCAGCTTAGTTAACAGAAATCAGCCCCAGCATTTT
length: 13; J: TRBJ2-5; D: -; size: few; V: TRBV5-8; CDR3: CASSQQGPQTQYF; DNA: TGTGCCAGCAGCCAACAGGGCCCCCAGACCCAGTACTTC
length: 14; J: TRBJ1-6; D: TRBD1; size: -; V: TRBV30; CDR3: CAWSGDRGNSPLHF; DNA: TGTGCCTGGAGCGGAGACAGGGGGAATTCACCCCTCCACTTT
length: 18; J: TRBJ1-6; D: -; size: -; V: TRBV30; CDR3: CAWSPRPSGSSGGSPLHF; DNA: TGTGCCTGGAGTCCCCGGCCCTCAGGATCCAGTGGAGGGTCACCCCTCCACTTT